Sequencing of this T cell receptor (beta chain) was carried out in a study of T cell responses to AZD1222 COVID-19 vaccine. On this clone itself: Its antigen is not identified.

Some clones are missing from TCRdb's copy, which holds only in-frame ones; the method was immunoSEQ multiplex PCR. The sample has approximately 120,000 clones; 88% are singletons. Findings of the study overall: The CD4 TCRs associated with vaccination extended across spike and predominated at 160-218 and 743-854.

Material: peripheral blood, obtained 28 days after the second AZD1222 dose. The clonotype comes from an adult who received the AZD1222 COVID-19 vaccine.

CDR3 in DNA: TGCGCCAGCAGCTTCAGGTATTCGACCGATGAGCAGTTCTTC. Translation gives CASSFRYSTDEQFF. This rearrangement joins TRBV5-1 to TRBJ2-1; no reliable D call. The V gene lost 2 bases and the J gene lost 8 bases, with 14 bases spanning the gap. There are 14 residues in the CDR3. The germline V gene has CDR1 SGHRS and CDR2 YFSETQ.